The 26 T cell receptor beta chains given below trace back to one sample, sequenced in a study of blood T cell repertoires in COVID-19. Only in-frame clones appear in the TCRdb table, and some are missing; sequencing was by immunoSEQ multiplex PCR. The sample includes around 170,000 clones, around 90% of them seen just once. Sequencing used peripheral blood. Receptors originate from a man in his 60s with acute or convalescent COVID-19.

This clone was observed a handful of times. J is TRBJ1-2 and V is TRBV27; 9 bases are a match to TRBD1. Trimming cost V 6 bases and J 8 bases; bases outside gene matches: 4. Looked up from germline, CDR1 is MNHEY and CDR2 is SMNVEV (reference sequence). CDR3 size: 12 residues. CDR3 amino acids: CASRTGGKGYTF. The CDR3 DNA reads TGTGCCAGCAGGACAGGGGGTAAAGGCTACACCTTC.

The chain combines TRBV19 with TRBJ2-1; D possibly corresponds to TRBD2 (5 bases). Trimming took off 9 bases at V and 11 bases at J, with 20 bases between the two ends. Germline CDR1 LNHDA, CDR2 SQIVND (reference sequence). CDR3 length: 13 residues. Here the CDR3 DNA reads TGTGCCAGCGAGGGTCCGACGAAGGAGAAGCAGTTCTTC. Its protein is CASEGPTKEKQFF.

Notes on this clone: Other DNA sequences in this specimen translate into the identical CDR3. The CDR3 spells CASSLSSGRGETQYF. The DNA for the CDR3 is TGCGCCAGCAGCTTGAGTAGCGGGAGAGGAGAGACCCAGTACTTC. The rearrangement uses TRBV5-1 and TRBJ2-5; 9 bases fit TRBD2. Germline CDR1 reads SGHRS; CDR2 reads YFSETQ. Trimming at V came to 1 base and at J to 4 bases, leaving 5 bases not matched to a gene. CDR3 length equals 15 residues.

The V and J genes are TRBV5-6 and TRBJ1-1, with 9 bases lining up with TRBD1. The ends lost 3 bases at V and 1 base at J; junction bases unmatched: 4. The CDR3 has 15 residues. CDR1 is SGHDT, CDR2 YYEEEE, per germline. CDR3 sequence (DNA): TGTGCCAGCAGCTCGGGACAGGGCGAGAACACTGAAGCTTTCTTT. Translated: CASSSGQGENTEAFF. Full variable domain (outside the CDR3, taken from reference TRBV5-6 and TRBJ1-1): DAGVTQSPTHLIKTRGQQVTLRCSPKSGHDTVSWYQQALGQGPQFIFQYYEEEERQRGNFPDRFSGHQFPNYSSELNVNALLLGDSALYLCASSSGQGENTEAFFGQGTRLTVV.

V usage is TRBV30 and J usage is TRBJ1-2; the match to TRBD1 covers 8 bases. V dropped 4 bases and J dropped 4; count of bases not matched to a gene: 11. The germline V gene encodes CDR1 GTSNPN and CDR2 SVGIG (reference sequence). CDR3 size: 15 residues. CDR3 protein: CAWTRGQGVFYGYTF. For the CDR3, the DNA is TGTGCCTGGACCAGAGGACAGGGAGTATTCTATGGCTACACCTTC.

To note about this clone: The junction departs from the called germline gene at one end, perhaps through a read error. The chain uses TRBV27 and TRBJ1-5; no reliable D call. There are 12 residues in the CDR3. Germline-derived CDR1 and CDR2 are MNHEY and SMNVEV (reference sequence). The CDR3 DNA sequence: TGTGCCAGTCATACTCTCAATGAGCCCCAGCATTTT. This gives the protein CASHTLNEPQHF.

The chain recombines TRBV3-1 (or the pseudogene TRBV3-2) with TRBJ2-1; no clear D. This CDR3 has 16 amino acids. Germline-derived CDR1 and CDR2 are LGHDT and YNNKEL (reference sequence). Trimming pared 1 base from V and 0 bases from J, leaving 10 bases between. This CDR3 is CASSQVIQSSYNEQFF. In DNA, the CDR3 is TGTGCCAGCAGCCAAGTCATACAAAGCTCCTACAATGAGCAGTTCTTC.

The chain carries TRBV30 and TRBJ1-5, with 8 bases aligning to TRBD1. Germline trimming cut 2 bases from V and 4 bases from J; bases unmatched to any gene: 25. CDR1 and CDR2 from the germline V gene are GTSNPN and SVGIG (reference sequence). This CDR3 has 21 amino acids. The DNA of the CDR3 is TGTGCCTGGAGTCCGATTGAAGACAGGGGAATATTCCGGGGCGAAAATCAGCCCCAGCATTTT. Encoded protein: CAWSPIEDRGIFRGENQPQHF.

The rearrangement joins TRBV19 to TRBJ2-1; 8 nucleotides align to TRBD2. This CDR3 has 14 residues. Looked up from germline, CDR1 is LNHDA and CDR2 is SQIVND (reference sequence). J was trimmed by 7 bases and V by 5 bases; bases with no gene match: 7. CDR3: CASSPGSSGNEQFF. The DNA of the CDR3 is TGTGCCAGTAGTCCGGGGTCTAGCGGGAATGAGCAGTTCTTC.

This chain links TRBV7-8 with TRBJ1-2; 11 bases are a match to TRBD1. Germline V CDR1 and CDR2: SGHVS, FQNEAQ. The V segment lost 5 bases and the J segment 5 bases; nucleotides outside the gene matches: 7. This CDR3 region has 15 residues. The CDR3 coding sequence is TGTGCCAGCAGCCCCGGGACAGGGGGGACGTATGGCTACACCTTC. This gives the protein CASSPGTGGTYGYTF. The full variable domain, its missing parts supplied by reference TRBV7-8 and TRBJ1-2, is GAGVSQSPRYKVAKRGQDVALRCDPISGHVSLFWYQQALGQGPEFLTYFQNEAQLDKSGLPSDRFFAERPEGSVSTLKIQRTQQEDSAVYLCASSPGTGGTYGYTFGSGTRLTVV.

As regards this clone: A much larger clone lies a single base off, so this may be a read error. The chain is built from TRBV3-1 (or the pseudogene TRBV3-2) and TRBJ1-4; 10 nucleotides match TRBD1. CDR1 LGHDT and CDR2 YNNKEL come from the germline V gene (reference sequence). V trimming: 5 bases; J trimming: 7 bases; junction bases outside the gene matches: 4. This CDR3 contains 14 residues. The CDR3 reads CASSWDRGGEKLFF. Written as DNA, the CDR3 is TGTGCCAGCAGCTGGGACAGGGGAGGTGAAAAACTGTTTTTT.

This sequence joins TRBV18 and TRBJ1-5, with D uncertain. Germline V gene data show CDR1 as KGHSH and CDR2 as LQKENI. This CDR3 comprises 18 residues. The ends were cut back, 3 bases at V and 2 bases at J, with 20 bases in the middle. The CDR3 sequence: CASSPPGLTPTGNQPQHF. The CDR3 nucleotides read TGTGCCAGCTCACCCCCCGGGTTAACGCCAACGGGCAATCAGCCCCAGCATTTT.

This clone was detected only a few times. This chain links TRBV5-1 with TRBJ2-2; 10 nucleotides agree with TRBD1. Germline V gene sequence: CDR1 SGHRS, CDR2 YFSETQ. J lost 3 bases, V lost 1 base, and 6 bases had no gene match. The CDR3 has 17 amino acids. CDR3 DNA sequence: TGCGCCAGCAGCTTGTTGACAGGGGGCGCGGACACCGGGGAGCTGTTTTTT. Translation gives CASSLLTGGADTGELFF.

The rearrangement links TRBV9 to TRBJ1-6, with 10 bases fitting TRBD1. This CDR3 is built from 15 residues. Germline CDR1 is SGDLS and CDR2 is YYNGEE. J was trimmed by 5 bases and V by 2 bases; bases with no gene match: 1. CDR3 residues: CASSVGTGDNSPLHF. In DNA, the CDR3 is TGTGCCAGCAGCGTCGGGACAGGGGATAATTCACCCCTCCACTTT. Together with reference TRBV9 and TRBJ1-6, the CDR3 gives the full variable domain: DSGVTQTPKHLITATGQRVTLRCSPRSGDLSVYWYQQSLDQGLQFLIQYYNGEERAKGNILERFSAQQFPDLHSELNLSSLELGDSALYFCASSVGTGDNSPLHFGNGTRLTVT.

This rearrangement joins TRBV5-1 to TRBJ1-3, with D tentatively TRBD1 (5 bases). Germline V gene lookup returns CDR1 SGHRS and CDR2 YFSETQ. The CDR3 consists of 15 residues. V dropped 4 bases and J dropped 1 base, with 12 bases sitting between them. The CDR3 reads CASSPQGHSGNTIYF. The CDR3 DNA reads TGCGCCAGCAGCCCGCAAGGACATTCTGGAAACACCATATATTTT.

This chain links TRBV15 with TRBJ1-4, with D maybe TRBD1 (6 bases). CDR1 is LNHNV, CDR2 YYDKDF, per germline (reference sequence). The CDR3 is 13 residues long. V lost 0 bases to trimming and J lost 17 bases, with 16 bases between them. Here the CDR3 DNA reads TGTGCCACCAGCAGAGATCTAAGGGACACAGGATTTTTT. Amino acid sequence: CATSRDLRDTGFF.

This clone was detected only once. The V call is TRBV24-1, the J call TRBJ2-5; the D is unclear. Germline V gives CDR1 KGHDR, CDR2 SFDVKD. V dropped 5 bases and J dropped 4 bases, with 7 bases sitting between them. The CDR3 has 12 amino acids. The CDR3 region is CATSGSTETQYF. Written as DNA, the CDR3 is TGTGCCACCAGTGGGTCTACAGAGACCCAGTACTTC.

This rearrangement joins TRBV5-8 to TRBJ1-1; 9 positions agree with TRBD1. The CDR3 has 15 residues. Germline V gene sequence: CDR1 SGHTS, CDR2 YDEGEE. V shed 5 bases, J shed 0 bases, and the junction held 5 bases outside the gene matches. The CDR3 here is CASSLQGAVNTEAFF. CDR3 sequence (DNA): TGTGCCAGCAGTTTACAGGGGGCGGTGAACACTGAAGCTTTCTTT.

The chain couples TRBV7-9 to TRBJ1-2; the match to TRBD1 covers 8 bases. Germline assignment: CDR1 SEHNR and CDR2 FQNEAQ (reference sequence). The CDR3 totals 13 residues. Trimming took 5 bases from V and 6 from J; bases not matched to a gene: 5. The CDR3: CASSPGQGHGYTF. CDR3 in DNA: TGTGCCAGCAGCCCCGGACAGGGCCATGGCTACACCTTC.

Here the CDR3 reads CASSYREYTEAFF. The CDR3 region has the DNA TGTGCCAGCAGTTACAGAGAGTACACTGAAGCTTTCTTT. The gene calls are TRBV27 and TRBJ1-1; unclear D gene. The germline CDR1 and CDR2 sequences are MNHEY and SMNVEV (reference sequence). V was clipped by 4 bases and J by 3 bases, with 9 bases between them. CDR3 length equals 13 residues.

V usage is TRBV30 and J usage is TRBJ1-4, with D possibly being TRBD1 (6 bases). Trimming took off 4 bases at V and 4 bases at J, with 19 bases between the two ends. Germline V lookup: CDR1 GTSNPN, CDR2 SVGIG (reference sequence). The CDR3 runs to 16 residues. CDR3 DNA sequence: TGTGCCTGGAAAAGGGGGAGTCGTACAAGTAATGAAAAACTGTTTTTT. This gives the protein CAWKRGSRTSNEKLFF.

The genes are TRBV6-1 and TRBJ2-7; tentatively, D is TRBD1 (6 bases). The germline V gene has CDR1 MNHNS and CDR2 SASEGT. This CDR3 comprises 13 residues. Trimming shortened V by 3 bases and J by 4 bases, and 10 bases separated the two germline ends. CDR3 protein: CASSDRQVYEQYV. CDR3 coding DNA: TGTGCCAGCAGTGATCGACAGGTATACGAGCAGTACGTC.

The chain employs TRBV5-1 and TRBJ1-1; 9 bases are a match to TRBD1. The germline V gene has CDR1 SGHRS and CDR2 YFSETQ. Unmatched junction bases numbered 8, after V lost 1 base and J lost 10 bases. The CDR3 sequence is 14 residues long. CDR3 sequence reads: CASSLKVQGAGAFF. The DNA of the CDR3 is TGCGCCAGCAGCTTGAAGGTACAGGGGGCGGGAGCTTTCTTT.

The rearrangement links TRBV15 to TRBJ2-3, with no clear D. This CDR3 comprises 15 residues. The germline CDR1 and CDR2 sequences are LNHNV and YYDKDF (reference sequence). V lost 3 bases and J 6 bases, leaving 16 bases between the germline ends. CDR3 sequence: CATSSGRNSIDTQYF. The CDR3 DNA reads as TGTGCCACCAGCAGTGGCCGTAATTCCATTGATACGCAGTATTTT.

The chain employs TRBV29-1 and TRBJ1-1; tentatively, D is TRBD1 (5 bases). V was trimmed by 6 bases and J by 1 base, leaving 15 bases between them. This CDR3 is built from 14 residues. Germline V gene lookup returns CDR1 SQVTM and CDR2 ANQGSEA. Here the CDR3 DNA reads TGCAGCGTGGCCCGTAGGGGTGGGAACACTGAAGCTTTCTTT. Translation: CSVARRGGNTEAFF.

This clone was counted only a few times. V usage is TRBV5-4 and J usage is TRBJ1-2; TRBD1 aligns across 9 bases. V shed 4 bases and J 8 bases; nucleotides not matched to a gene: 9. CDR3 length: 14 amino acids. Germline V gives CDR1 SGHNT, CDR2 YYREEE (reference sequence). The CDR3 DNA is TGTGCCAGCAGCCAGGGGAGGACAGGGGTCGGCTACACCTTC. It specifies CASSQGRTGVGYTF.